This T cell receptor (beta chain) was observed in a study of human T cells and chemical hapten exposure. This CDR3 region has 14 residues. Germline CDR1 SQVTM, CDR2 ANQGSEA. Deletions cut 7 bases from V and 0 bases from J, with 14 bases between. Noted time point: pre-sensitization, week 0. As for treatment: therapeutic diphenylcyclopropenone sensitization with weekly scalp DPC. Each CDR3 protein gets one entry after TCRdb re-called the RACE reads with MiXCR. Of some 360,000 distinct CDR3 sequences detected, about 5.1% appear once; the ten largest clones hold just over 2.5%. The sample holds many counts of this clonotype.

The chain links TRBV29-1 to TRBJ2-3; D might be TRBD1 or TRBD2, each matching 5 bases. This receptor was identified in a woman aged 45-59 years with alopecia areata. Some clones in this sample may be carry-over from other donors' samples. This material consisted of whole blood, taken in connection with sensitization to the hapten diphenylcyclopropenone (DPC). The CDR3: CSGDDSLSTDTQYF. Here the CDR3 DNA reads TGCAGCGGGGACGACAGTCTGAGCACAGATACGCAGTATTTT.